Listed below are T cell receptor beta chains from one sample, sequenced in a study of OX40 agonist ivuxolimab in advanced cancers. TCRdb's table, derived via immunoSEQ multiplex PCR, lists solely in-frame clones and lacks some. The sample has roughly 39,000 clones, approximately 90% seen once; the top ten hold around an eighth. The sample consisted of CD4+ or CD8+ T cells sorted from blood, taken in a trial of the OX40 agonist ivuxolimab. The receptors were gathered from an adult with an advanced solid tumor such as melanoma, head and neck, liver or kidney cancer. CDR3s include the opening cysteine and the closing phenylalanine or tryptophan. D genes are given only for firm matches. Some rows mark clone size as missing; the rest say once, few, many or name a class of expanded clone.

d_call j_call v_call clone_size cdr3_length cdr3_nt cdr3_aa
TRBD1 TRBJ2-1 TRBV11-3 - 14 TGTGCCAGCAGTCGACAGGGCACCTACAATGAGCAGTTCTTC CASSRQGTYNEQFF
- TRBJ2-7 TRBV27 - 14 TGTGCCAGCAGTCCGGGGTTAGGGGCCTACGAGCAGTACTTC CASSPGLGAYEQYF
TRBD1 TRBJ2-2 TRBV11-3 - 16 TGTGCCAGCAGCCGTCGGGGACAGGGGAACACCGGGGAGCTGTTTTTT CASSRRGQGNTGELFF
TRBD1 TRBJ1-1 TRBV28 - 13 TGTGCCGGGGGGGGACAGGGAAACACTGAAGCTTTCTTT CAGGGQGNTEAFF
- TRBJ2-5 TRBV14 - 16 TGTGCCAGCAGCCAAATGGGCTTAGGCAGGCGGGAGACCCAGTACTTC CASSQMGLGRRETQYF
TRBD2 TRBJ2-7 TRBV6-5 - 14 TGTGCCAGCAGCCCACCCCGGGGCGGGGGGGAGCAGTACTTC CASSPPRGGGEQYF
TRBD2 TRBJ2-5 TRBV12-5 - 16 TGTGCTAGTGGTTTGGGACTAGCGGGCCAGCCGGGGACCCAGTACTTC CASGLGLAGQPGTQYF
- TRBJ2-1 TRBV6-1 - 14 TGTGCCAGCAGTGTCCCCCCCCAGTACAATGAGCAGTTCTTC CASSVPPQYNEQFF
TRBD2 TRBJ2-7 TRBV5-6 - 16 TGTGCCAGCAGCCGATTCTCTAGCGGGCCTACCTACGAGCAGTACTTC CASSRFSSGPTYEQYF
TRBD2 TRBJ2-7 TRBV5-6 - 16 TGTGCCAGCAGCCACGCCGGGACTAGCCCTTCCTACGAGCAGTACTTC CASSHAGTSPSYEQYF
TRBD1 TRBJ2-7 TRBV7-3 - 13 TGTGCCAGCAGCTCGACAGGGGGCGCCGAGCAGTACTTC CASSSTGGAEQYF
TRBD2 TRBJ2-7 TRBV6-6 - 15 TGTGCCATCAGTGGGGAGGGGATGAGTCTCTACGAGCAGTACTTC CAISGEGMSLYEQYF
- TRBJ1-5 TRBV9 - 13 TGTGCCAGCAGCCCCCAAACAGGGCAGCCCCAGCATTTT CASSPQTGQPQHF
TRBD2 TRBJ2-1 TRBV27 - 17 TGTGCCAGCAGTTCAAGCCCCGGACTAGCGGGGTACAATGAGCAGTTCTTC CASSSSPGLAGYNEQFF
- TRBJ2-1 TRBV7-3 - 13 TGTGCCAGCAGCCGGGGGACCACAAATGAGCAGTTCTTC CASSRGTTNEQFF
TRBD2 TRBJ2-1 TRBV18 - 21 TGTGCCAGCTCACGACCCCTTGCGGGCAGCGGGAGGGCCTCTCCCCACAATGAGCAGTTCTTC CASSRPLAGSGRASPHNEQFF
- TRBJ1-4 TRBV7-9 - 12 TGTGCCAGCAGCTTAGAGGTTGAAAAACTGTTTTTT CASSLEVEKLFF
- TRBJ2-5 TRBV6-1 - 14 TGTGCCAGCATACAGACAGGGGAGGGTGAGACCCAGTACTTC CASIQTGEGETQYF
- TRBJ1-2 TRBV15 - 14 TGTGCCACCAGCCCTCGTACGGGAATCTATGGCTACACCTTC CATSPRTGIYGYTF
TRBD1 TRBJ2-2 TRBV5-5 - 14 TGTGCCAGCAGACCGGGACAGGGGACCGGGGAGCTGTTTTTT CASRPGQGTGELFF
- TRBJ2-7 TRBV7-8 - 13 TGTGCCAGCAGCGCCGGGGTACACTACGAGCAGTACTTC CASSAGVHYEQYF
TRBD2 TRBJ2-1 TRBV9 - 19 TGTGCCAGCAGCCCCCGAGGTGCTAGCGGCGGGAGCTCCTACAATGAGCAGTTCTTC CASSPRGASGGSSYNEQFF
TRBD2 TRBJ2-1 TRBV29-1 - 11 TGCAGCGCAACTCCTAGCGGTGAGCAGTTCTTC CSATPSGEQFF
- TRBJ2-2 TRBV5-1 - 14 TGCGCCAGCAGCAGGAACAGGGCCCCCGGGGAGCTGTTTTTT CASSRNRAPGELFF
- TRBJ2-5 TRBV28 - 14 TGTGCCAGCATGAAGCTCCCCGCGGGAGAGACCCAGTACTTC CASMKLPAGETQYF
- TRBJ2-7 TRBV4-2 - 12 TGTGCCAGCAGCCAAGGGGGGTACGAGCAGTACTTC CASSQGGYEQYF
- TRBJ2-7 TRBV7-9 - 15 TGTGCCAGCAGCTTGGGAAAACAGGGTGGCAGCGAGCAGTACTTC CASSLGKQGGSEQYF
- TRBJ1-5 TRBV28 - 14 TGTGCCAGCAGGCCTCGGGGGGGGAGTCAGCCCCAGCATTTT CASRPRGGSQPQHF
TRBD2 TRBJ2-1 TRBV11-2 - 13 TGTGCCAGCACCCCCGGGGGGTACAATGAGCAGTTCTTC CASTPGGYNEQFF
- TRBJ2-5 TRBV18 - 13 TGTGCCAGCTCGCAGGGTAACCAAGAGACCCAGTACTTC CASSQGNQETQYF
- TRBJ2-3 TRBV11-2 few 15 TGTGCCAGCACCATTAGCGTATTGAGCACAGATACGCAGTATTTT CASTISVLSTDTQYF
TRBD1 TRBJ1-4 TRBV7-2 - 15 TGTGCCAGCAGCTATCAACAGGGGGCCTTCGAAAAACTGTTTTTT CASSYQQGAFEKLFF
TRBD1 TRBJ2-7 TRBV28 - 16 TGTGCCAGCAGTCCGGGGACAGCCGACCTATCTTACGAGCAGTACTTC CASSPGTADLSYEQYF
TRBD2 TRBJ2-7 TRBV25-1 - 16 TGTGCCAGCAGTCCCCTGAGGCTAGCGGGGCCCTCCGAGCAGTACTTC CASSPLRLAGPSEQYF
- TRBJ2-7 TRBV19 few 13 TGTGCCAGTAGTTGGGAATCCTCTAGTGAGCAGTACTTC CASSWESSSEQYF
TRBD2 TRBJ2-1 TRBV7-9 once 14 TGTGCCAGCAGCTTACTAGCGGGAGTGCTTGAGCAGTTCTTC CASSLLAGVLEQFF
- TRBJ2-3 TRBV4-1 - 15 TGCGCCAGCAGCCAAGGCTGGGCGGGCACAGATACGCAGTATTTT CASSQGWAGTDTQYF
TRBD2 TRBJ2-2 TRBV2 - 13 TGTGCCAGCAACCGACTAGCGGCCGGCGGGCTGTTTTTT CASNRLAAGGLFF
- TRBJ1-6 TRBV5-1 - 13 TGCGCCAGCAGCTTGGAGGGGAATTCACCCCTCCACTTT CASSLEGNSPLHF
- TRBJ2-3 TRBV4-1 - 17 TGCGCCAGCAGCCAAGTCACCACTAGGGGTCCCACAGATACGCAGTATTTT CASSQVTTRGPTDTQYF
- TRBJ2-7 TRBV11-2 - 16 TGTGCCAGCAGCTTAGATCGCCCAGGGCTCTCCTACGAGCAGTACTTC CASSLDRPGLSYEQYF
- TRBJ1-5 TRBV9 - 15 TGTGCCAGCAGCCCCAGGGAATATAGCAATCAGCCCCAGCATTTT CASSPREYSNQPQHF
TRBD1 TRBJ2-5 TRBV18 - 14 TGTGCCAGCTCACCGGGACAGGGGGCAGGGACCCAGTACTTC CASSPGQGAGTQYF
- TRBJ2-5 TRBV29-1 - 14 TGCAGCGTTGAACCCTCCACTAGCCAAGAGACCCAGTACTTC CSVEPSTSQETQYF
- TRBJ2-5 TRBV6-6 few 12 TGTGCCAGCCGGGACGGACAAGAGACCCAGTACTTC CASRDGQETQYF
TRBD1 TRBJ2-7 TRBV18 - 14 TGTGCCAGCTCACCGGGACAGGGTCCCTACGAGCAGTACTTC CASSPGQGPYEQYF
TRBD1 TRBJ2-5 TRBV18 - 17 TGTGCCAGCTCACCGTACGGGACAGGAAGTTTACAAGAGACCCAGTACTTC CASSPYGTGSLQETQYF
- TRBJ2-5 TRBV7-9 - 16 TGTGCCAGCAGCTACGACCCGACCGGTGCGAAAGAGACCCAGTACTTC CASSYDPTGAKETQYF
- TRBJ2-7 TRBV28 - 13 TGTGCCAGCAGCACCTTACGGACCCCCGAGCAGTACTTC CASSTLRTPEQYF